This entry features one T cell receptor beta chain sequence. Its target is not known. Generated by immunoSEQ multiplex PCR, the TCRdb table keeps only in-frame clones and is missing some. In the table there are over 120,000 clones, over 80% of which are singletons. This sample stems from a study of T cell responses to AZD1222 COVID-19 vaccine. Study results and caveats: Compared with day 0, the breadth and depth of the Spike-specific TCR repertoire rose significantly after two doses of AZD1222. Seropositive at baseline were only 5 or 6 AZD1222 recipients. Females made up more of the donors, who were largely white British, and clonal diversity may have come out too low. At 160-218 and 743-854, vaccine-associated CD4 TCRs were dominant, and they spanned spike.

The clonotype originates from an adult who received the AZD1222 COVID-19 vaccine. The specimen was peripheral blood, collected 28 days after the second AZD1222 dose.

CDR3 in DNA: TGTGCCAGCAGCTTAAACAGGGGAATTGGCTACACCTTC. Amino acid sequence: CASSLNRGIGYTF. This rearrangement joins TRBV7-9 to TRBJ1-2, with 7 bases lining up with TRBD1. The germline gives CDR1 SEHNR, CDR2 FQNEAQ (reference sequence). J gave up 7 bases and V 2 bases, and 4 bases lay outside the gene matches. This CDR3 region has 13 residues.